This T cell receptor (beta chain) was observed in a study of T cells in Graves' hyperthyroidism and ophthalmopathy. Study at large: Peripheral blood was drawn at first diagnosis, prior to all treatment.

The table lists this clonotype with a few counts. The CDR3 runs 15 residues. V gave up 3 bases and J gave up 3 bases, with 15 bases separating them. The germline V gene has CDR1 SGHAT and CDR2 FQNNGV. Hyperthyroidism was newly diagnosed in patients aged 18 to 65 (duration under 2 months). TCR beta CDR3 sequences were amplified from RNA transcripts. HTBI primers were the set used in a first-round RT-PCR of the TCR CDR3. Each CDR3 protein gets one entry after TCRdb re-called the multiplex PCR reads with MiXCR. Among over 700,000 distinct CDR3 sequences, 35% to 45% were seen once, and the ten largest hold over 8%.

Source material: blood. The clonotype comes from a young man with Graves' hyperthyroidism. This chain links TRBV11-2 with TRBJ2-7; D call uncertain. This chain's CDR3 is CASSFAAPPNYEQYF. The CDR3 DNA reads as TGTGCCAGCAGCTTTGCCGCTCCTCCCAACTACGAGCAGTACTTC.